These 25 T cell receptor beta chains share one sample of origin, sequenced in a study of blood T cells in healthy people across ages. Through a sample-barcoded 5' primer and a J-beta primer mix, a second PCR was run for roughly 7 to 12 cycles. Via MiXCR, TCRdb re-called the 5' RACE reads, giving one row per CDR3 protein. Seen here are some 1,000,000 distinct CDR3 sequences, around 27% observed once, and the top ten hold 0.65% to 0.95%. These data were also reused for a study on T cells of mothers and their children.

Sequencing used blood. These receptors were collected from a girl aged 2-10 years in good health.

The gene calls are TRBV4-1 and TRBJ2-2, with D perhaps given as TRBD1 or TRBD2 (8 bases each). V was cut by 3 bases and J by 4 bases, with 18 bases left in between. This CDR3 region has 17 residues. Germline CDR1 reads MGHRA; CDR2 reads YSYEKL. In nucleotides, the CDR3 is TGCGCCAGCAGCCACGGGGGGGCAGGGGGCCCCACCGGGGAGCTGTTTTTT. This sequence encodes CASSHGGAGGPTGELFF.

There are a few counts of this clonotype. The chain joins TRBV6-2 or TRBV6-3 to TRBJ1-5; D uncertain. CDR1 and CDR2 from the germline V gene are MNHEY and SVGEGT. This CDR3 is built from 15 residues. Trimming pared 2 bases from V and 3 bases from J, leaving 11 bases between. The CDR3, as DNA: TGTGCCAGCAGTTACGGTACGACGGTCAATCAGCCCCAGCATTTT. This codes for CASSYGTTVNQPQHF.

This sequence joins TRBV3-1 and TRBJ2-1, with a weak D call TRBD1 (6 bases). The V end was cut by 0 bases, the J end by 3 bases, with 15 bases between. CDR3 length equals 17 residues. Germline CDR1 and CDR2: LGHDT and YNNKEL (reference sequence). This CDR3 is CASSQDLLDSFYNEQFF. The CDR3 bases are TGTGCCAGCAGCCAAGATCTTCTGGACAGCTTCTACAATGAGCAGTTCTTC.

Details on this clonotype: A read error may account for a junction end that differs from germline. This rearrangement joins TRBV7-3 to TRBJ1-1; 7 bases align to TRBD1. Per germline, CDR1 SGHTA and CDR2 FQGTGA. CDR3 size: 15 residues. Here the CDR3 DNA reads TGTGCCAGCAGCTCCTCTGGAGGGGGCGCGACTGAAGCTCTCTTT. Translated, it gives CASSSSGGGATEALF.

This clonotype was detected many times. This chain connects TRBV6-2 or TRBV6-3 to TRBJ2-5, with no clear D. CDR1 is MNHEY, CDR2 SVGEGT, per germline. V was pared by 2 bases and J by 4 bases, with 14 bases between. The CDR3 contains 15 residues. CDR3 sequence (DNA): TGTGCCAGCAGTTACCGCTGGGCAGCGCGAGAGACCCAGTACTTC. It encodes CASSYRWAARETQYF.

A few counts support this clonotype. The chain has TRBV5-1 and TRBJ2-3; 8 nucleotides match TRBD2. Germline assignment: CDR1 SGHRS and CDR2 YFSETQ. Trimming took 2 bases from V and 4 from J; bases not matched to a gene: 6. The CDR3 runs 15 residues. The CDR3 DNA follows: TGCGCCAGCAGCTTTTATCGGGGGGGCCCAGATACGCAGTATTTT. This gives the protein CASSFYRGGPDTQYF.

The V gene is TRBV12-3 or TRBV12-4, the J gene TRBJ1-2; no clear D gene. This CDR3 has 14 amino acids. The V end lost 3 bases, the J end lost 7 bases, and 15 bases lay between the germline ends. DNA of the CDR3: TGTGCCAGCAGTTTTATGGGAATTAGTGGTGGCTACACCTTC. It yields the protein CASSFMGISGGYTF.

CDR3 coding DNA: TGTGCCAGCAGCTCCAACGCAGCGGGGGACCTATACGAGCAGTACTTC. Its translation is CASSSNAAGDLYEQYF. J is TRBJ2-5 and V is TRBV5-8, with TRBD2 matching over 8 bases. The better agreement between TRBJ2-7 and the DNA end casts doubt on the J call. From germline, CDR1 is SGHTS and CDR2 YDEGEE. The CDR3 spans 16 residues.

V usage is TRBV29-1 and J usage is TRBJ2-7; perhaps TRBD1 as D (6 bases). CDR1 SQVTM and CDR2 ANQGSEA come from the germline V gene. V was pared by 6 bases and J by 2 bases, with 14 bases between. The CDR3 length is 13 residues. This CDR3 is CSVLMTGTYEQYF. The CDR3 nucleotides read TGCAGCGTCCTCATGACAGGCACCTACGAGCAGTACTTC.

This clonotype was recorded once. The chain combines TRBV7-3 with TRBJ2-5; D possibly matches TRBD1 or TRBD2 (5 bases each). This CDR3 is built from 13 residues. Trimming shortened V by 6 bases and J by 4 bases, and 12 bases separated the two germline ends. Germline loops: CDR1 SGHTA, CDR2 FQGTGA. The CDR3 bases are TGTGCCAGCAGGCAATCAGGGAGAGAGACCCAGTACTTC. Protein: CASRQSGRETQYF.

The rearrangement links TRBV2 to TRBJ2-7; D ambiguous. Germline V CDR1 and CDR2: SNHLY, FYNNEI. This CDR3 contains 13 residues. Between the trimmed V and J ends, which lost 8 bases and 7 bases, there was a span of 18 bases. CDR3 DNA: TGTGCCAGCCATAAGTGGGCGAATTCTGAGCAGTACTTC. Residues: CASHKWANSEQYF.

This clonotype was seen only once. J is TRBJ2-4 and V is TRBV12-5, with 10 positions matching TRBD2. This CDR3 is built from 22 residues. The V gene's germline CDR1 is LGHNT and CDR2 FRNRAP. V was pared by 1 base and J by 0 bases, with 18 bases of the junction left unmatched. The CDR3 nucleotides are TGTGCTAGTGGTTTGGGACCAAAAGGACTAGCGGACTCACAATTAGCCAAAAACATTCAGTACTTC. This codes for CASGLGPKGLADSQLAKNIQYF. The whole variable domain, remainder taken from reference TRBV12-5 and TRBJ2-4, is DARVTQTPRHKVTEMGQEVTMRCQPILGHNTVFWYRQTMMQGLELLAYFRNRAPLDDSGMPKDRFSAEMPDATLATLKIQPSEPRDSAVYFCASGLGPKGLADSQLAKNIQYFGAGTRLSVL.

This clonotype has more than one count but fewer than ten. The V and J genes are TRBV27 and TRBJ1-4; 9 bases match TRBD1. Germline loops: CDR1 MNHEY, CDR2 SMNVEV (reference sequence). The CDR3 contains 15 residues. V lost 5 bases and J lost 5; bases outside the gene matches: 6. The CDR3 DNA follows: TGTGCCAGCAGTCCCGTCGGGACAGGGAATGAAAAACTGTTTTTT. Its protein is CASSPVGTGNEKLFF.

The sample holds a few counts of this clonotype. The V call is TRBV27, the J call TRBJ1-2, with 9 bases matching TRBD1. Germline CDR1 is MNHEY and CDR2 is SMNVEV (reference sequence). The CDR3 spans 14 residues. V lost 11 bases to trimming and J lost 5 bases; unmatched junction nucleotides: 12. DNA of the CDR3: TGTGCCGGCAAGAACAGGGGGCGGCATTATGGCTACACCTTC. It is translated as CAGKNRGRHYGYTF.

The chain combines TRBV5-1 with TRBJ1-1; D is undetermined. The CDR3 is made up of 14 amino acids. Germline CDR1 and CDR2: SGHRS and YFSETQ. With 2 bases removed from V and 4 bases from J, the gap between germline ends came to 12 bases. CDR3 protein: CASSFRIQSTEAFF. In DNA form, the CDR3 reads TGCGCCAGCAGCTTTCGTATCCAGAGCACTGAAGCTTTCTTT.

V usage is TRBV14 and J usage is TRBJ2-1; TRBD2 agrees at 8 bases. This CDR3 has 16 residues. Germline V gene sequence: CDR1 SGHDN, CDR2 FVKESK. Unmatched junction bases numbered 8, after V lost 0 bases and J lost 7 bases. This CDR3 is CASSQDLPGGWNEQFF. Here the CDR3 DNA reads TGTGCCAGCAGCCAAGATCTACCGGGGGGGTGGAATGAGCAGTTCTTC.

The rearrangement links TRBV7-2 to TRBJ2-3; D ambiguous. Trimming removed 7 bases from V and 4 bases from J, with 15 bases in between. This CDR3 is built from 14 residues. Germline V gene data show CDR1 as SGHTA and CDR2 as FQGNSA. The CDR3 reads CASKRAEKADTQYF. CDR3 nucleotides: TGTGCCAGCAAACGGGCCGAAAAAGCAGATACGCAGTATTTT. The variable domain in full, with the rest retrieved from reference TRBV7-2 and TRBJ2-3, is GAGVSQSPSNKVTEKGKDVELRCDPISGHTALYWYRQSLGQGLEFLIYFQGNSAPDKSGLPSDRFSAERTGGSVSTLTIQRTQQEDSAVYLCASKRAEKADTQYFGPGTRLTVL.

The V gene is TRBV7-9, the J gene TRBJ2-1; the match to TRBD2 covers 7 bases. Germline assignment: CDR1 SEHNR and CDR2 FQNEAQ (reference sequence). This CDR3 has 14 amino acids. V lost 3 bases and J lost 7; bases outside the gene matches: 6. CDR3 DNA: TGTGCCAGCAGCTTTCAACCAGCGGGGAATGAGCAGTTCTTC. As protein: CASSFQPAGNEQFF.

This clonotype showed up just a few times. This sequence joins TRBV14 and TRBJ2-6; D possibly corresponds to TRBD2 (5 bases). The ends were cut back, 2 bases at V and 7 bases at J, with 9 bases in the middle. This CDR3 comprises 14 residues. CDR1 is SGHDN, CDR2 FVKESK, per germline. CDR3 region: CASSQKGGANVLTF. Here the CDR3 DNA reads TGTGCCAGCAGCCAAAAAGGAGGCGCCAACGTCCTGACTTTC.

The CDR3 nucleotides read TGTGCCAGCAGTTACACCGGGACTGCCCGGACAACTAATGAAAAACTGTTTTTT. Amino acid sequence: CASSYTGTARTTNEKLFF. This chain connects TRBV6-5 to TRBJ1-4; a weak D match, TRBD1 (5 bases). The CDR3 extends over 18 amino acids. Germline V CDR1 and CDR2: MNHEY, SVGAGI. The germline V and J ends were trimmed by 2 bases and 0 bases, with 16 bases remaining between them.

This clonotype was counted between two and nine times. The rearrangement joins TRBV5-1 to TRBJ2-3; D possibly corresponds to TRBD1 (6 bases). Germline CDR1 and CDR2: SGHRS and YFSETQ. V was pared by 5 bases and J by 2 bases, with 12 bases between. This CDR3 contains 14 residues. DNA of the CDR3: TGCGCCAGCAGTCAAGGACAGCCCACAGATACGCAGTATTTT. Translating gives CASSQGQPTDTQYF.

The chain carries TRBV4-2 and TRBJ2-5; D gene unclear. Trimming left V 0 bases short and J 4 bases short, with 15 bases between. Germline CDR1 LGHNA, CDR2 YNFKEQ. The CDR3 is 16 amino acids. DNA for the CDR3: TGTGCCAGCAGCCAAGACGGGTCGGGCGGTACAGAGACCCAGTACTTC. Translating it yields CASSQDGSGGTETQYF.

This clonotype was found many times. The CDR3 sequence is CASSPPYEQYF. DNA for the CDR3: TGTGCCAGCAGCCCCCCCTACGAGCAGTACTTC. The chain couples TRBV27 to TRBJ2-7; D remains ambiguous. V lost 6 bases and J 2 bases, leaving 5 bases between the germline ends. The CDR3 length is 11 residues. In germline, CDR1 is MNHEY, CDR2 SMNVEV (reference sequence).

The V and J genes are TRBV12-3 or TRBV12-4 and TRBJ1-2; TRBD1 agrees at 7 bases. The CDR3 is made up of 12 amino acids. With V trimmed by 5 bases and J by 8 bases, 5 bases remained unmatched. This chain's CDR3 is CASSKTGRGYTF. CDR3 nucleotides: TGTGCCAGCAGTAAGACAGGGAGAGGCTACACCTTC.

The gene calls are TRBV2 and TRBJ2-4; D remains ambiguous. This CDR3 has 15 residues. Trimming left V 3 bases short and J 0 bases short, with 9 bases between. CDR1 and CDR2 from the germline V gene are SNHLY and FYNNEI. In DNA form, the CDR3 reads TGTGCCAGCAGTGACAGCAGACTAGCCAAAAACATTCAGTACTTC. Encoded protein: CASSDSRLAKNIQYF. Complete variable domain (other parts from reference TRBV2 and TRBJ2-4): EPEVTQTPSHQVTQMGQEVILRCVPISNHLYFYWYRQILGQKVEFLVSFYNNEISEKSEIFDDQFSVERPDGSNFTLKIRSTKLEDSAMYFCASSDSRLAKNIQYFGAGTRLSVL.